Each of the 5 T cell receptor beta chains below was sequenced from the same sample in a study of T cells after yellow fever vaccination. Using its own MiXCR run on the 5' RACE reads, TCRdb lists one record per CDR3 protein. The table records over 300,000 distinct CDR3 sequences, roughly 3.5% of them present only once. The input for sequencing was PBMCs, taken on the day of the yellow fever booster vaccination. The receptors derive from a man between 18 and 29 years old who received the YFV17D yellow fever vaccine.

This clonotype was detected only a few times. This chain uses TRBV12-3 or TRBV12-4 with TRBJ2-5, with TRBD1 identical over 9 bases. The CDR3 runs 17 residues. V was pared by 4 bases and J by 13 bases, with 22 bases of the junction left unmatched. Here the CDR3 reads CASSSNNLGQGWEKMYF. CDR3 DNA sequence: TGTGCCAGCAGTTCCAACAACCTCGGACAGGGGTGGGAGAAGATGTACTTC.

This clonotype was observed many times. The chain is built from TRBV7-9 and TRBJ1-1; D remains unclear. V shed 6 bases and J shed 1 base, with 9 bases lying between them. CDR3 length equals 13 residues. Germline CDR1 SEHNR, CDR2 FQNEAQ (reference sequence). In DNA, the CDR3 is TGTGCCAGCAGGCCACCGGGGAACACTGAAGCTTTCTTT. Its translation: CASRPPGNTEAFF.

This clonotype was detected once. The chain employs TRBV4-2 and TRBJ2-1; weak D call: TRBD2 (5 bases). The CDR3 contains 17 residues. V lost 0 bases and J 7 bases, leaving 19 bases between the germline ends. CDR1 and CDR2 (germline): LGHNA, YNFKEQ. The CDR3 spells CASSQEEARSSRNEQFF. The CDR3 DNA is TGTGCCAGCAGCCAAGAGGAGGCTAGAAGCAGTAGGAATGAGCAGTTCTTC.

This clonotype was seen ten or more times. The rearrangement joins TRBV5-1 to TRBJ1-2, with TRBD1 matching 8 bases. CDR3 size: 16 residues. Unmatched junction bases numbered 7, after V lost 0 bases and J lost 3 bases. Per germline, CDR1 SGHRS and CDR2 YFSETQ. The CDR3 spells CASSLVQGARHYGYTF. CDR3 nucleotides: TGCGCCAGCAGCTTGGTGCAGGGGGCGCGACACTATGGCTACACCTTC.

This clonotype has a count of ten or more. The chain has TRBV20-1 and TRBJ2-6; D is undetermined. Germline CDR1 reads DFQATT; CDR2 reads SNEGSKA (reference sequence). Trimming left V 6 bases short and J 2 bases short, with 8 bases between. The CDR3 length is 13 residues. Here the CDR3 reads CSALNAGANVLTF. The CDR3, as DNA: TGCAGTGCCTTGAATGCTGGGGCCAACGTCCTGACTTTC.